These T cell receptor beta chains were read from a single sample in a study of shared clonotypes between healthy human individuals. Clones were sequenced by immunoSEQ multiplex PCR, and TCRdb holds only the in-frame ones, with some missing. The data hold some 2.3 million clones, with 80% to 95% observed a single time. The specimen sequenced was naive CD4+ T cells from PBMCs. The receptors shown here come from a man in his late teens or twenties in good health. Some clones in this sample may be carry-over from other donors' samples. Each CDR3 is given with its conserved first and last residue.

V: TRBV5-3; CDR3: CARSLRDRDYNEQFF
V: TRBV7-2; CDR3: CASSLGSSGAYEQYF
V: TRBV5-1; CDR3: CASSLGDGSTEAFF
V: TRBV28; CDR3: CASSYRHISNQPQHF
V: TRBV5-1; CDR3: CASSLFGADTDTQYF
V: TRBV5-4; CDR3: CASSLATSGRSRETQYF
V: TRBV28; CDR3: CASSSPAGGRGGYTF
V: TRBV7-2; CDR3: CASSLADSTDTQYF
V: TRBV10-3; CDR3: CAISDSGTGDTEAFF
V: TRBV7-8; CDR3: CASFEYRGRNAGELFF